This TCR beta chain emerged from a study of CD8+CD57+ T cells in acquired aplastic anemia. Template material for TCR beta VDJ and CDR3 profiling consisted of genomic DNA. TCRdb independently ran MiXCR on the reads; one entry per CDR3 protein. This sample has about 170,000 distinct CDR3 sequences, with less than 60% found just once. Sequencing was done on patients that had shown CD8+CD57+ cell expansion by flow cytometry. The table lists this clonotype with many counts. This TCR was recovered from a human donor with aplastic anemia. The sequenced sample consisted of sorted CD4+, CD8+, or CD8+CD57+ T cells (not recorded which) from PBMCs.

The CDR3 DNA is TGCAGTGCCGGGACAGCCTACGAGCAGTACTTC. Translated: CSAGTAYEQYF. The chain combines TRBV20-1 with TRBJ2-7; 7 bases agree with TRBD1. Germline assignment: CDR1 DFQATT and CDR2 SNEGSKA (reference sequence). The V segment lost 6 bases and the J segment 2 bases; nucleotides outside the gene matches: 1. The CDR3 loop spans 11 amino acids.